Listed below are T cell receptor beta chains from one sample, sequenced in a study of vaccination and CD4 T cells after COVID-19. TCRdb redid the calling of the PCR reads with MiXCR, one entry per CDR3 protein. The sample has 20,000 to 25,000 distinct CDR3 sequences, about two fifths seen once. For these receptors, no antigen is known. The source material was CD4+ T cells from blood, cultured in vitro. The origin of the receptors is a human donor who had recovered from COVID-19. CDR3s include the opening cysteine and the closing phenylalanine or tryptophan. The D gene is left open where the match is weak. The size field is filled for only some rows; it gives once, few, many or a size class.

CASSGGLVFAGETQYF	TGTGCCAGTAGTGGGGGACTAGTATTCGCCGGGGAGACCCAGTACTTC	TRBD2	large	TRBV19	TRBJ2-5
CASSLTGVDTGELFF	TGTGCCAGCAGCTTAACAGGGGTCGACACCGGGGAGCTGTTTTTT	-	-	TRBV7-3	TRBJ2-2
CASSLSGGSDTQYF	TGTGCCAGCAGCTTGTCGGGGGGCTCAGATACGCAGTATTTT	-	few	TRBV11-2	TRBJ2-3
CASSLRTVNTEAFF	TGTGCCAGCAGCTTAAGGACTGTGAACACTGAAGCTTTCTTT	-	medium-sized	TRBV11-2	TRBJ1-1
CASSSRDRGVQPQHF	TGTGCCAGTAGTTCCCGCGACAGGGGGGTTCAGCCCCAGCATTTT	TRBD1	few	TRBV19	TRBJ1-5
CASGRASSTDTQYF	TGTGCCAGCGGCAGGGCCTCTAGCACAGATACGCAGTATTTT	-	medium-sized	TRBV27	TRBJ2-3
CASSPTAAKETQYF	TGTGCCAGCAGTCCGACAGCAGCGAAAGAGACCCAGTACTTC	-	-	TRBV12-3/TRBV12-4	TRBJ2-5
CASRGTFTDTQYF	TGCGCCAGCAGAGGAACTTTCACAGATACGCAGTATTTT	-	-	TRBV5-1	TRBJ2-3
CASSLFGGLNTEAFF	TGTGCCAGCAGTTTGTTCGGGGGACTCAACACTGAAGCTTTCTTT	-	-	TRBV27	TRBJ1-1
CASSRDRDPLGANVLTF	TGTGCCAGCAGTCGGGACAGGGATCCTCTTGGGGCCAACGTCCTGACTTTC	TRBD1	-	TRBV6-1	TRBJ2-6
CASSLAGVWGVRTTEAFF	TGTGCCAGCAGCTTAGCTGGGGTCTGGGGGGTGAGGACCACTGAAGCTTTCTTT	-	few	TRBV11-3	TRBJ1-1
CSARKGGSFGETQYF	TGCAGTGCTAGGAAAGGGGGTTCATTTGGAGAGACCCAGTACTTC	-	-	TRBV20-1	TRBJ2-5
CASSQGQGYTEAFF	TGTGCCAGCAGCCAAGGACAGGGCTACACTGAAGCTTTCTTT	TRBD1	-	TRBV7-3	TRBJ1-1
CASSVSGAKNNSPLHF	TGTGCCAGCAGCGTATCAGGGGCGAAAAATAATTCACCCCTCCACTTT	-	-	TRBV9	TRBJ1-6
CASSQDSSYGNQPQHF	TGTGCCAGCAGCCAAGATAGCTCCTACGGCAATCAGCCCCAGCATTTT	-	-	TRBV14	TRBJ1-5
CASSDPRGRNTEAFF	TGTGCCAGCAGCGATCCTAGGGGGCGAAACACTGAAGCTTTCTTT	TRBD1	few	TRBV11-2	TRBJ1-1
CASSSGTSGAYEQYF	TGTGCCAGCAGCTCCGGGACTAGCGGCGCCTACGAGCAGTACTTC	TRBD2	-	TRBV7-3	TRBJ2-7
CASSLDRANTEAFF	TGCGCCAGCAGCTTGGACAGGGCGAACACTGAAGCTTTCTTT	-	few	TRBV5-1	TRBJ1-1
CSASPGTEDSPLHF	TGCAGTGCTAGCCCCGGGACAGAGGATTCACCCCTCCACTTT	TRBD1	-	TRBV20-1	TRBJ1-6
CASSRVDSVEQYF	TGTGCCAGCAGCCGCGTTGACTCGGTGGAGCAGTACTTC	-	-	TRBV14	TRBJ2-7
CSATDVGTNNGYTF	TGCAGTGCGACCGACGTGGGGACGAATAATGGCTACACCTTC	-	-	TRBV20-1	TRBJ1-2
CASSYGRGLGQPQHF	TGTGCCAGCAGTTACGGCAGGGGGCTGGGACAGCCCCAGCATTTT	TRBD1	few	TRBV6-5	TRBJ1-5
CASSLAGYEQYF	TGTGCCAGCAGTTTAGCGGGCTACGAGCAGTACTTC	-	few	TRBV28	TRBJ2-7
CASSVRGGEETQYF	TGTGCCAGCAGCGTACGTGGGGGGGAAGAGACCCAGTACTTC	TRBD2	few	TRBV14	TRBJ2-5
CSARDSSRDRGNSPLHF	TGCAGTGCTAGAGATAGCAGTAGGGACAGGGGTAATTCACCCCTCCACTTT	TRBD1	few	TRBV20-1	TRBJ1-6
CASAGESNTEAFF	TGTGCCAGCGCAGGGGAGTCGAACACTGAAGCTTTCTTT	-	-	TRBV25-1	TRBJ1-1
CSALRTSGRGETQYF	TGCAGTGCGCTTCGGACTAGCGGGAGAGGGGAGACCCAGTACTTC	TRBD2	-	TRBV20-1	TRBJ2-5
CASSYSFEGAPGYTF	TGTGCCAGCAGTTATTCGTTCGAGGGGGCGCCTGGCTACACCTTC	TRBD1	few	TRBV6-5	TRBJ1-2
CSAPGLAGLNTGELFF	TGCAGTGCCCCCGGACTAGCGGGACTGAACACCGGGGAGCTGTTTTTT	TRBD2	few	TRBV20-1	TRBJ2-2
CATGQTRSTIPLHF	TGTGCCACAGGACAGACCCGAAGTACAATACCCCTCCACTTT	-	few	TRBV2	TRBJ1-6
CASSGARYYGYTF	TGTGCCAGCTCGGGCGCCCGTTACTATGGCTACACCTTC	-	-	TRBV6-1	TRBJ1-2
CASSNRGPATSTDTQYF	TGTGCCAGTAGCAACAGGGGACCGGCGACTAGCACAGATACGCAGTATTTT	TRBD1	-	TRBV19	TRBJ2-3
CSARDSGGSSYNEQFF	TGCAGTGCCCGAGATAGCGGGGGATCTTCCTACAATGAGCAGTTCTTC	TRBD2	few	TRBV20-1	TRBJ2-1
CASSSPRASGEKDTQYF	TGTGCCAGCAGCTCCCCGCGGGCTAGCGGGGAAAAAGATACGCAGTATTTT	TRBD2	-	TRBV11-1	TRBJ2-3
CASERGSNTGELFF	TGTGCCAGCGAGAGGGGTTCGAACACCGGGGAGCTGTTTTTT	-	few	TRBV7-2	TRBJ2-2
CASRITIGVPGQGAEQYF	TGTGCCAGCAGGATAACTATTGGCGTTCCGGGACAGGGGGCCGAGCAGTACTTC	TRBD1	once	TRBV28	TRBJ2-7
CSARTGTYNSPLHF	TGCAGTGCCCGGACAGGAACCTATAATTCACCCCTCCACTTT	TRBD1	-	TRBV20-1	TRBJ1-6
CASSRGDTNTEAFF	TGTGCCAGCAGCCGCGGAGACACGAACACTGAAGCTTTCTTT	-	-	TRBV28	TRBJ1-1
CASSFQRGLSTDTQYF	TGTGCCAGCAGTTTCCAGCGGGGACTGAGCACAGATACGCAGTATTTT	TRBD2	-	TRBV6-2/TRBV6-3	TRBJ2-3
CAIKGQEYGYTF	TGTGCCATCAAAGGACAGGAGTATGGCTACACCTTC	TRBD1	-	TRBV10-3	TRBJ1-2
CASSFVNEQYF	TGTGCCAGCAGTTTTGTGAACGAGCAGTACTTC	-	few	TRBV28	TRBJ2-7
CATSDFTRAVNTGELFF	TGTGCCACCAGTGATTTTACCCGGGCCGTGAACACCGGGGAGCTGTTTTTT	-	few	TRBV24-1	TRBJ2-2
CASSGALNTEAFF	TGCGCCAGCAGCGGCGCATTGAACACTGAAGCTTTCTTT	-	-	TRBV5-1	TRBJ1-1
CSARVWDRGRGTEAFF	TGCAGTGCTAGAGTGTGGGACAGGGGGCGCGGGACTGAAGCTTTCTTT	TRBD1	few	TRBV20-1	TRBJ1-1
CASSLEGGTGELFF	TGCGCCAGCAGCTTGGAGGGGGGCACCGGGGAGCTGTTTTTT	-	-	TRBV5-1	TRBJ2-2